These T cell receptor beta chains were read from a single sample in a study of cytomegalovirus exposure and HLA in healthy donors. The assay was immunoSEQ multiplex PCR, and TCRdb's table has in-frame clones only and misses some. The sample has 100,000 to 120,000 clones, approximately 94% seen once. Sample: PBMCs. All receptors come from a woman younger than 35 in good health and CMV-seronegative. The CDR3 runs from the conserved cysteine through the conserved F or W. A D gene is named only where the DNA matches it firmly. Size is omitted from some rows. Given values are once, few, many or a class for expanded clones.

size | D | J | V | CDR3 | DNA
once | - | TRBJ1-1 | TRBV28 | CASSLMGGGLAFF | TGTGCCAGCAGCTTGATGGGGGGTGGATTGGCTTTCTTT
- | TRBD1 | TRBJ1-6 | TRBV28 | CASSFRDRPQSPLHF | TGTGCCAGCAGCTTCCGGGACAGGCCCCAATCACCCCTCCACTTT
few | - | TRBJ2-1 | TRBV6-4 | CASSPFGDSYNEQFF | TGTGCCAGCAGTCCATTCGGAGACTCCTACAATGAGCAGTTCTTC
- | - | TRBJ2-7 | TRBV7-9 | CASSPRQASSYEQYF | TGTGCCAGCAGCCCTAGACAGGCGAGCTCCTACGAGCAGTACTTC
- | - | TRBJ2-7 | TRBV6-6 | CASRPKRSYYEQYF | TGTGCCAGCAGGCCAAAGCGCAGCTATTACGAGCAGTACTTC
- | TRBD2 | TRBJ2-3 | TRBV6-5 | CASSYDGGSTDTQYF | TGTGCCAGCAGTTACGACGGGGGGAGCACAGATACGCAGTATTTT
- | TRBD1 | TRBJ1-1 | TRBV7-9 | CASSLDRGRNTEAFF | TGTGCCAGCAGCTTAGACAGGGGGCGGAACACTGAAGCTTTCTTT
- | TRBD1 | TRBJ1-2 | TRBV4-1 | CASSRKVTGAGYTF | TGCGCCAGCAGCCGGAAAGTTACAGGGGCTGGCTACACCTTC
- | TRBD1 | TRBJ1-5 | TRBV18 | CASSPGTVDQPQHF | TGTGCCAGCTCACCCGGGACAGTCGATCAGCCCCAGCATTTT
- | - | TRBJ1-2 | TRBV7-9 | CASSWRGGPPMSGYTF | TGTGCCAGCAGCTGGAGGGGAGGGCCCCCTATGTCTGGCTACACCTTC
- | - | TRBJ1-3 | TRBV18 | CASSPVSLSGNTIYF | TGTGCCAGCTCACCCGTATCACTCTCTGGAAACACCATATATTTT
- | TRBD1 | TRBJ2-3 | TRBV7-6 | CASSSEQQGAITDTQYF | TGTGCCAGCAGCTCCGAACAACAGGGGGCAATCACAGATACGCAGTATTTT
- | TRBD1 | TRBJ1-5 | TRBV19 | CASSIDRDDNQPQHF | TGTGCCAGTAGTATTGACAGGGACGACAATCAGCCCCAGCATTTT
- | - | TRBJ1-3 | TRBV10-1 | CATTSGVLHTIYF | TGCGCCACCACCTCAGGGGTTTTACACACCATATATTTT
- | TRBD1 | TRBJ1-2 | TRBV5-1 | CASSLMGQGYTF | TGCGCCAGCAGCTTGATGGGACAGGGCTACACCTTC
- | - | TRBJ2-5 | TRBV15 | CATSPAPPKVGETQYF | TGTGCCACCAGCCCTGCCCCCCCCAAGGTCGGGGAGACCCAGTACTTC
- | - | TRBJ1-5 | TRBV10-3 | CAISAGQRDQPQHF | TGTGCCATCAGTGCAGGACAGAGAGATCAGCCCCAGCATTTT
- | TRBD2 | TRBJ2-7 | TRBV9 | CASSVGTSGGYEQYF | TGTGCCAGCAGCGTAGGGACTAGCGGGGGGTACGAGCAGTACTTC
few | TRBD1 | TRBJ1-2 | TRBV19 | CASTPTGRNGYTF | TGTGCCAGTACCCCGACAGGGAGGAATGGCTACACCTTC
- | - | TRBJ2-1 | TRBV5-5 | CASSPAGSNSNEQFF | TGTGCCAGCAGCCCCGCGGGGTCGAATTCCAATGAGCAGTTCTTC
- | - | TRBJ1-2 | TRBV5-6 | CASSLLQGAFDNYGYTF | TGTGCCAGCAGCTTGTTGCAGGGTGCATTTGATAACTATGGCTACACCTTC
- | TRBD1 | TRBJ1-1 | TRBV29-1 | CSVEDWGQGAGHTEAFF | TGCAGCGTTGAAGATTGGGGACAGGGGGCGGGTCACACTGAAGCTTTCTTT
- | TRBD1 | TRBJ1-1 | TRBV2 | CASRGDREGTEAFF | TGTGCCAGCAGGGGGGACAGGGAGGGCACTGAAGCTTTCTTT
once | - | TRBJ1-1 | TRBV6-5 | CASSYTGQPMNTEAFF | TGTGCCAGCAGTTACACAGGACAGCCCATGAACACTGAAGCTTTCTTT
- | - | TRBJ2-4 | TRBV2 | CASREGLAKNIQYF | TGTGCCAGCAGGGAGGGACTAGCCAAAAACATTCAGTACTTC
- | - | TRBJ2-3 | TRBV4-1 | CASSQAPVRGPLPEYTDTQYF | TGCGCCAGCAGCCAAGCCCCCGTGCGGGGACCCTTACCCGAGTACACAGATACGCAGTATTTT
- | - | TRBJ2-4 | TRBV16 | CASSQWGQKNIQYF | TGTGCCAGCAGCCAATGGGGCCAAAAAAACATTCAGTACTTC
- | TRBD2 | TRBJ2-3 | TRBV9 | CASGLSGGAGTQYF | TGTGCCAGCGGTCTTAGCGGGGGGGCTGGTACGCAGTATTTT
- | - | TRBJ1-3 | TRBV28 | CASREGHVAGNTIYF | TGTGCCAGCAGGGAGGGGCACGTTGCAGGAAACACCATATATTTT
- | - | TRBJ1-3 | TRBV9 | CASSVAGSLRNTIYF | TGTGCCAGCAGCGTAGCCGGGAGTCTGAGGAACACCATATATTTT
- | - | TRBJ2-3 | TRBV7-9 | CASSPLGAGLTDTQYF | TGTGCCAGCAGCCCTCTAGGGGCGGGGCTCACAGATACGCAGTATTTT
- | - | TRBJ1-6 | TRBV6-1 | CASTEPRGPLHF | TGTGCCAGCACCGAACCTCGGGGACCCCTCCACTTT
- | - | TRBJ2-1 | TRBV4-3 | CASSQDLYNEQFF | TGCGCCAGCAGCCAAGACCTATACAATGAGCAGTTCTTC
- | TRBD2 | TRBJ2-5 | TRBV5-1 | CASSLGTSGAFKETQYF | TGCGCCAGCAGCTTGGGTACTAGCGGGGCCTTCAAAGAGACCCAGTACTTC
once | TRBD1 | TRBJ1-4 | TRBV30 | CAWARTGKEEKLFF | TGTGCCTGGGCGAGGACAGGGAAGGAGGAAAAACTGTTTTTT
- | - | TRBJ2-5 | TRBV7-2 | CASSFGETQYF | TGTGCCAGCAGCTTCGGAGAGACCCAGTACTTC
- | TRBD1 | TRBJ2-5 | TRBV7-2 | CASSRGQLQETQYF | TGTGCCAGCAGCAGGGGACAGCTTCAAGAGACCCAGTACTTC
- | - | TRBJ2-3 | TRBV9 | CASRGQYPDTQYF | TGTGCCAGCAGGGGGCAATACCCAGATACGCAGTATTTT
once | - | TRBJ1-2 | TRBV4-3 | CASSREGAGALANYGYTF | TGCGCCAGCAGCCGGGAAGGGGCAGGGGCCCTAGCTAACTATGGCTACACCTTC
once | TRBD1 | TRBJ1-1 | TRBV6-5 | CASSPQGAVTEAFF | TGTGCCAGCAGTCCACAGGGGGCCGTGACTGAAGCTTTCTTT
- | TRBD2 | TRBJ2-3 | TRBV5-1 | CASTERGPTDTQYF | TGCGCCAGCACCGAGCGGGGGCCCACAGATACGCAGTATTTT
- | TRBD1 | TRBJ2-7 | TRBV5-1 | CASNLTGAYEQYF | TGCGCCAGCAACTTAACAGGGGCCTACGAGCAGTACTTC
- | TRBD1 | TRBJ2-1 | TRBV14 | CASSQAGQGYEQFF | TGTGCCAGCAGCCAAGCGGGACAGGGATATGAGCAGTTCTTC
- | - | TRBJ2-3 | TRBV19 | CASSTYPGSTWDTQYF | TGTGCCAGTAGTACCTATCCAGGGTCGACTTGGGATACGCAGTATTTT